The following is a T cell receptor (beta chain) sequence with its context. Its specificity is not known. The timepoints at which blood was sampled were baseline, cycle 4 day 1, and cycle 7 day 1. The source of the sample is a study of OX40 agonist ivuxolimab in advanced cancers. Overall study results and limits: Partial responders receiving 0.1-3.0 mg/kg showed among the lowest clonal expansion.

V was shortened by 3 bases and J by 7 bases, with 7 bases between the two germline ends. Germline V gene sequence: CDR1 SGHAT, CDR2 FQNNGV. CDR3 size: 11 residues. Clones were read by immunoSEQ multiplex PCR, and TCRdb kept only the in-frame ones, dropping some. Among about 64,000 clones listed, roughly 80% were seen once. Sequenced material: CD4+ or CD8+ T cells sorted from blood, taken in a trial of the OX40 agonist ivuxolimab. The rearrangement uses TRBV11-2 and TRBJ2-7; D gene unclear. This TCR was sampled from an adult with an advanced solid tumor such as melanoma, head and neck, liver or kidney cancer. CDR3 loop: CASSFRREQYF. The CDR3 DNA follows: TGTGCCAGCAGCTTTCGAAGGGAGCAGTACTTC.